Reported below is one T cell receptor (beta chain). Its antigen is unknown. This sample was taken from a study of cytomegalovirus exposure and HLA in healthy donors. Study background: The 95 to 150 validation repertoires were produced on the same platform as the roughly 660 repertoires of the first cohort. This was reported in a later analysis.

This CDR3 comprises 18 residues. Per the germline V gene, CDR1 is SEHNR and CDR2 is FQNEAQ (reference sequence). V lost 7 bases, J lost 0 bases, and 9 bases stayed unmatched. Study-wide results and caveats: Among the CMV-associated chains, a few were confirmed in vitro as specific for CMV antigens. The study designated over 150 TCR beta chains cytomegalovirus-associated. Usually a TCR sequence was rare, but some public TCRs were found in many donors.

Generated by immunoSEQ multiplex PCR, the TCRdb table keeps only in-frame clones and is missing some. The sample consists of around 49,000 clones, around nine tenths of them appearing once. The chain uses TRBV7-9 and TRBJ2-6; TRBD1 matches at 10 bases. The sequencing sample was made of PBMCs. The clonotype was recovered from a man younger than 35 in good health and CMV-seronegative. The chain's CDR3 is CASIPSGQGVSGANVLTF. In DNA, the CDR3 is TGTGCCAGCATACCCTCCGGACAGGGGGTCTCTGGGGCCAACGTCCTGACTTTC.